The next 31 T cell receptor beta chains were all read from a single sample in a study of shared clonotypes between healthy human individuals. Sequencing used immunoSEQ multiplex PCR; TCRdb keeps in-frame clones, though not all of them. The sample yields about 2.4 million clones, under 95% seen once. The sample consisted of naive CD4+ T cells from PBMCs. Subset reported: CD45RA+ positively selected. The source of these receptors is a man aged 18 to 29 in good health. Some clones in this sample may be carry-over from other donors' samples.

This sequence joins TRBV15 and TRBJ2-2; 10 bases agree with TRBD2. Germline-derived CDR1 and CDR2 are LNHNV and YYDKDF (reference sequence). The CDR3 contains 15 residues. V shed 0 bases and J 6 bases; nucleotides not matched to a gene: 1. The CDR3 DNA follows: TGTGCCACCAGCAGAGATGGGACTAGCGCCGGGGAGCTGTTTTTT. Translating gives CATSRDGTSAGELFF.

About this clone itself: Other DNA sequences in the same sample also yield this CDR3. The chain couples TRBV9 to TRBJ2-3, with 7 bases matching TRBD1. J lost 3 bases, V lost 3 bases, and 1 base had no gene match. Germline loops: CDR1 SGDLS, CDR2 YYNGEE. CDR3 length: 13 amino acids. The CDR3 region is CASSAQGTDTQYF. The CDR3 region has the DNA TGTGCCAGCAGCGCACAGGGGACAGATACGCAGTATTTT.

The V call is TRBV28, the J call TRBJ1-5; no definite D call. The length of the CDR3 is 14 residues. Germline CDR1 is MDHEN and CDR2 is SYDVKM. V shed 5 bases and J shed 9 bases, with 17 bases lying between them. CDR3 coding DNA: TGTGCCAGCAGTGCCCACAGAGATGGGGTGCCCCAGCATTTT. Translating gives CASSAHRDGVPQHF.

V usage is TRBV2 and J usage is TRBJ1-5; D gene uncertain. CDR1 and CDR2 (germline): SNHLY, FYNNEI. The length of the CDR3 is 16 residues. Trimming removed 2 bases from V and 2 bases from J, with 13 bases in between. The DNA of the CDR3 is TGTGCCAGCAGTGAACTAAGTCACATCGGCAATCAGCCCCAGCATTTT. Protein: CASSELSHIGNQPQHF. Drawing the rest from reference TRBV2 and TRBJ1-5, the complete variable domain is EPEVTQTPSHQVTQMGQEVILRCVPISNHLYFYWYRQILGQKVEFLVSFYNNEISEKSEIFDDQFSVERPDGSNFTLKIRSTKLEDSAMYFCASSELSHIGNQPQHFGDGTRLSIL.

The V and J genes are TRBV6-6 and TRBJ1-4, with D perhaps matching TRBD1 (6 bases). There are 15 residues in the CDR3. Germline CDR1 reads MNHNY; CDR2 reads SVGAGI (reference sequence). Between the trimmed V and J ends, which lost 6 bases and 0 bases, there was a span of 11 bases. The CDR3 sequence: CASRRTAATNEKLFF. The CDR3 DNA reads TGTGCCAGCAGGAGGACAGCTGCAACTAATGAAAAACTGTTTTTT.

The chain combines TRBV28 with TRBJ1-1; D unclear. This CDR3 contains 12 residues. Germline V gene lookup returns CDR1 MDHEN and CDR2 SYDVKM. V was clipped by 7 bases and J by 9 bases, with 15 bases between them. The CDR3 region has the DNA TGTGCCAGCATTTCGAGATTTAAGAAAGCTTTCTTT. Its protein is CASISRFKKAFF.

CDR3 nucleotide sequence: TGCGCCAGCAGCCCCCTCGCGACAGGGGGCCCCGGGGAGCTGTTTTTT. This sequence encodes CASSPLATGGPGELFF. The genes are TRBV4-3 and TRBJ2-2; 10 bases line up with TRBD1. Trimming took 4 bases from V and 6 from J; bases not matched to a gene: 8. The CDR3 runs 16 residues. Germline CDR1 and CDR2: LGHNA and YSLEER.

CDR3 in DNA: TGTGCCAGCAGCTTCCTCACAATGAACACTGAAGCTTTCTTT. This encodes CASSFLTMNTEAFF. V and J are TRBV7-2 and TRBJ1-1; D unclear. CDR1 is SGHTA and CDR2 is FQGNSA in the germline V gene. The CDR3 totals 14 residues. Trimming stripped 3 bases from V and 0 bases from J, with 8 bases between.

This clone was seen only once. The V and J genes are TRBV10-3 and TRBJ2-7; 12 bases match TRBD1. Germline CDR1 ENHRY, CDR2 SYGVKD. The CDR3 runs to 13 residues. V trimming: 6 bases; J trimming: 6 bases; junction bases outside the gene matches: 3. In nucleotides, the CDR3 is TGTGCCATCAGGGGACAGGGGGCTGGCGAGCAGTACTTC. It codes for CAIRGQGAGEQYF.

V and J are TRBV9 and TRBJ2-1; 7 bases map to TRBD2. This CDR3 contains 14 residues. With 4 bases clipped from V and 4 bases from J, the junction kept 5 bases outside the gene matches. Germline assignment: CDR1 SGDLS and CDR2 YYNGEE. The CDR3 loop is CASSPQGLYNEQFF. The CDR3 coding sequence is TGTGCCAGCAGCCCCCAGGGACTATACAATGAGCAGTTCTTC.

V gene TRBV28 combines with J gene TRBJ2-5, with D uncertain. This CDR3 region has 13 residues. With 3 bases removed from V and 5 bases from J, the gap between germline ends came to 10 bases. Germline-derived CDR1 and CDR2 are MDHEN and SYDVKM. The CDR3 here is CASSFGGSETQYF. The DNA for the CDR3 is TGTGCCAGCAGTTTCGGCGGCTCGGAGACCCAGTACTTC.

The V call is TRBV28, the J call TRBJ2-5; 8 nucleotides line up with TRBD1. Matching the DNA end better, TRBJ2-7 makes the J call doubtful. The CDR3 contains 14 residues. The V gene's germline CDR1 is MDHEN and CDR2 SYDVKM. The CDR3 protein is CASSFGQGIDEQYF. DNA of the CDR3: TGTGCCAGCAGTTTTGGACAGGGCATCGACGAGCAGTACTTC.

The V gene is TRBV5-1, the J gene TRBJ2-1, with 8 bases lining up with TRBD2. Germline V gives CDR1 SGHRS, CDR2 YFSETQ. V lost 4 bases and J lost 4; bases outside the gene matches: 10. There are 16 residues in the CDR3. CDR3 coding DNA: TGCGCCAGCAGCCCGGGGGGGAGCTCCCTTTACAATGAGCAGTTCTTC. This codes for CASSPGGSSLYNEQFF.

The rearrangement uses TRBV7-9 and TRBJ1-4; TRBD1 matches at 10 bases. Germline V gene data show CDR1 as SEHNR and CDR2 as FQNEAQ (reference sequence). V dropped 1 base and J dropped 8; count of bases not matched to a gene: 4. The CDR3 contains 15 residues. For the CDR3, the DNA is TGTGCCAGCAGCTTAGAGGGACAGGGGTCCGAAAAACTGTTTTTT. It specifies CASSLEGQGSEKLFF.

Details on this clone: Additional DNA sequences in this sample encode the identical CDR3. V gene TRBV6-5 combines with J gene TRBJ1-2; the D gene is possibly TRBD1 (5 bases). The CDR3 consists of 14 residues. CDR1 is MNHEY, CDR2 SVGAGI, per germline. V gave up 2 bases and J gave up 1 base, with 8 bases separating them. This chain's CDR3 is CASSYRGDNYGYTF. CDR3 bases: TGTGCCAGCAGTTACAGGGGTGATAACTATGGCTACACCTTC.

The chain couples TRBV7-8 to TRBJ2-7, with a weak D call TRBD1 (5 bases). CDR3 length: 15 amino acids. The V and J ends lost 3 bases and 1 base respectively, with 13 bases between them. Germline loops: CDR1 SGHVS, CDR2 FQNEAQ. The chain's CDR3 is CASSFTGSLSYEQYF. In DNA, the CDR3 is TGTGCCAGCAGCTTCACAGGTTCTCTTTCCTACGAGCAGTACTTC. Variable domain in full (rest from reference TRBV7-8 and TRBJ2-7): GAGVSQSPRYKVAKRGQDVALRCDPISGHVSLFWYQQALGQGPEFLTYFQNEAQLDKSGLPSDRFFAERPEGSVSTLKIQRTQQEDSAVYLCASSFTGSLSYEQYFGPGTRLTVT.

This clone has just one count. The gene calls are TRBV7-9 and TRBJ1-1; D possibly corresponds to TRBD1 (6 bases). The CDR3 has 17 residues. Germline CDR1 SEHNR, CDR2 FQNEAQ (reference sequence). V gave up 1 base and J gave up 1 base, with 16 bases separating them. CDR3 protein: CASSLGAGVGGNTEAFF. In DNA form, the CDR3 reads TGTGCCAGCAGCTTAGGGGCAGGGGTCGGCGGGAACACTGAAGCTTTCTTT. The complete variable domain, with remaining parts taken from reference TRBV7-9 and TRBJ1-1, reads DTGVSQNPRHKITKRGQNVTFRCDPISEHNRLYWYRQTLGQGPEFLTYFQNEAQLEKSRLLSDRFSAERPKGSFSTLEIQRTEQGDSAMYLCASSLGAGVGGNTEAFFGQGTRLTVV.

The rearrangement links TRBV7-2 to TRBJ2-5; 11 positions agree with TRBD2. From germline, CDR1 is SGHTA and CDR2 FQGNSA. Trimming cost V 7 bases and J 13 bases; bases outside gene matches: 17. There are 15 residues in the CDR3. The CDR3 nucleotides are TGTGCCAGCACCATAGCGGGAGGGCCTTCCGAGGATTGGTACTTC. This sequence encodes CASTIAGGPSEDWYF.

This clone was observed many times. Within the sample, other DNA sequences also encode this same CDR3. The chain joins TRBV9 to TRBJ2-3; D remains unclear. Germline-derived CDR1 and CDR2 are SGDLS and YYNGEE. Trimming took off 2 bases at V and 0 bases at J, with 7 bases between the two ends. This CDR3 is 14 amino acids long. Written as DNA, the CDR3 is TGTGCCAGCAGCGTGGATCCTAGCACAGATACGCAGTATTTT. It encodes CASSVDPSTDTQYF.

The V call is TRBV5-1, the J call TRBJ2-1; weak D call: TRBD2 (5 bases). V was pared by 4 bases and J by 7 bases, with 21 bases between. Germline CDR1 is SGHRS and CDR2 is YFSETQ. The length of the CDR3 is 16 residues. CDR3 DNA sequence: TGCGCCAGCAGCATGGACGGACTCTCACTACTAAATGAGCAGTTCTTC. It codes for CASSMDGLSLLNEQFF.

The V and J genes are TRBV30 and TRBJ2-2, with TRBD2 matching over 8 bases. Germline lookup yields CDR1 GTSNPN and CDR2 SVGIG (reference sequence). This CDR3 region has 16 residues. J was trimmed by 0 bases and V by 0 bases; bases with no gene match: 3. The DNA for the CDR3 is TGTGCCTGGAGTGTTCTAGCGGGCGCGAACACCGGGGAGCTGTTTTTT. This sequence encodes CAWSVLAGANTGELFF.

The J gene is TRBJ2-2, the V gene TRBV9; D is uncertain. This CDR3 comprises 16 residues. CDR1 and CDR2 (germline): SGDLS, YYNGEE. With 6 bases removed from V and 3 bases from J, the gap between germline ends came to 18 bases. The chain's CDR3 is CASTYSQFMDTGELFF. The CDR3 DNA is TGTGCCAGCACATACTCACAATTTATGGACACCGGGGAGCTGTTTTTT.

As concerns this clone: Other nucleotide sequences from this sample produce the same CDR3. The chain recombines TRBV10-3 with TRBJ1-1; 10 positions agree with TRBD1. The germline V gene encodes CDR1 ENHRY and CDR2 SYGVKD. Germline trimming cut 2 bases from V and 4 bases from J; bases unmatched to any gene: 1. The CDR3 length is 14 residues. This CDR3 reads CAISEGQGGTEAFF. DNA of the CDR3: TGTGCCATCAGTGAGGGACAGGGGGGCACTGAAGCTTTCTTT.

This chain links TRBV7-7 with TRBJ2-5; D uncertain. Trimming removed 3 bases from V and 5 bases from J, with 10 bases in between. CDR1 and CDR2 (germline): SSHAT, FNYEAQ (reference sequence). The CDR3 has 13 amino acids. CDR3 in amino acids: CASSFAPRETQYF. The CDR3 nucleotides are TGTGCCAGCAGCTTTGCCCCCCGGGAGACCCAGTACTTC.

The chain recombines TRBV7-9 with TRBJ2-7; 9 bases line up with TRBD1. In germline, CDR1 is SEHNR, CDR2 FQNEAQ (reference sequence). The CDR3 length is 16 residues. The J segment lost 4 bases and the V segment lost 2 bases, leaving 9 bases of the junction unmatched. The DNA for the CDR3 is TGTGCCAGCAGCTTAAGGGCCGGCGACAGGGGGTACGAGCAGTACTTC. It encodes CASSLRAGDRGYEQYF.

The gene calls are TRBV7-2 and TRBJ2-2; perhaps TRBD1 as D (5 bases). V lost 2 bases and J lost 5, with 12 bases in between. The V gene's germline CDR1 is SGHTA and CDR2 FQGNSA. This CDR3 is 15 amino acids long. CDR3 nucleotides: TGTGCCAGCAGCTTAAGAGGAGCAGGGACCGGGGAGCTGTTTTTT. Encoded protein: CASSLRGAGTGELFF.

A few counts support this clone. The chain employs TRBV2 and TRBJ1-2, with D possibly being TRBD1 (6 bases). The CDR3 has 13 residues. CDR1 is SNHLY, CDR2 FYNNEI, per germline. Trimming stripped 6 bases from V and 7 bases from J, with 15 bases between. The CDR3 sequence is CASREDRLGGYTF. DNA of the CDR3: TGTGCCAGCAGAGAGGACAGATTGGGTGGCTACACCTTC.

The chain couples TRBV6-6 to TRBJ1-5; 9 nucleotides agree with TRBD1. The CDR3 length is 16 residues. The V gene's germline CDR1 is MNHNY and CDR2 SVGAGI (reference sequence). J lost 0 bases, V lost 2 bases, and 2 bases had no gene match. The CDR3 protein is CASSYGTGSSNQPQHF. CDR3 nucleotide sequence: TGTGCCAGCAGTTACGGGACAGGGAGTAGCAATCAGCCCCAGCATTTT.

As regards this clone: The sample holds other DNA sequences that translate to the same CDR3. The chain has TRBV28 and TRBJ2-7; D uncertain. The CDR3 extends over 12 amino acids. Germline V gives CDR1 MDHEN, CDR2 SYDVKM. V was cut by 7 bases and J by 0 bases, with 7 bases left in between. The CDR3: CASNRLSYEQYF. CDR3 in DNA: TGTGCCAGCAACCGACTCTCCTACGAGCAGTACTTC.

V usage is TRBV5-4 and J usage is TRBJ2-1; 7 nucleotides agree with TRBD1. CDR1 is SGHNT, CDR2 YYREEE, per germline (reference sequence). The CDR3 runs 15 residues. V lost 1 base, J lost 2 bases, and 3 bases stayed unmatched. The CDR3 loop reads CASSLTGDPYNEQFF. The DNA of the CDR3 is TGTGCCAGCAGCTTGACAGGGGACCCCTACAATGAGCAGTTCTTC.

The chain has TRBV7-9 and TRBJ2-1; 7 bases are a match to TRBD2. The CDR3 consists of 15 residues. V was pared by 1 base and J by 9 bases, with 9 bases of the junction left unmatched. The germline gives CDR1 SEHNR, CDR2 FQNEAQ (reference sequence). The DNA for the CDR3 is TGTGCCAGCAGCTTAGGGGCGGGAGTAAGGGTTGAGCAGTTCTTC. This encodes CASSLGAGVRVEQFF.